Below, 23 T cell receptor beta chains from the same sample are listed, as sequenced in a study of blood T cell repertoires in COVID-19. Here immunoSEQ multiplex PCR was the method, and the copy in TCRdb shows in-frame clones only, minus some. Counted here are approximately 270,000 clones, about 86% occurring once; the ten biggest clones make up more than 1.2%. Sequenced input: peripheral blood. All receptors derive from an older man with acute or convalescent COVID-19.

V gene TRBV5-1 combines with J gene TRBJ2-3; 7 nucleotides line up with TRBD2. V lost 0 bases and J lost 5; bases outside the gene matches: 6. This CDR3 comprises 15 residues. CDR1 and CDR2 (germline): SGHRS, YFSETQ. The CDR3: CASSLEAGEGDTQYF. The CDR3 DNA reads as TGCGCCAGCAGCTTGGAGGCGGGAGAGGGAGATACGCAGTATTTT. Full variable domain (rest looked up from reference TRBV5-1 and TRBJ2-3): KAGVTQTPRYLIKTRGQQVTLSCSPISGHRSVSWYQQTPGQGLQFLFEYFSETQRNKGNFPGRFSGRQFSNSRSEMNVSTLELGDSALYLCASSLEAGEGDTQYFGPGTRLTVL.

This chain connects TRBV9 to TRBJ2-7; no definite D call. V was shortened by 3 bases and J by 2 bases, with 15 bases between the two germline ends. The CDR3 covers 15 residues. Germline-derived CDR1 and CDR2 are SGDLS and YYNGEE. The CDR3 here is CASSASPLDTYEQYF. The CDR3 coding sequence is TGTGCCAGCAGCGCGTCTCCTCTTGACACCTACGAGCAGTACTTC.

This rearrangement joins TRBV11-2 to TRBJ2-1; 11 positions match TRBD2. The CDR3 is 15 amino acids. The V and J ends lost 1 base and 7 bases, in that order; junction bases with no gene match: 3. Per germline, CDR1 SGHAT and CDR2 FQNNGV. CDR3 loop: CASSLVAGGVNEQFF. The CDR3 nucleotides read TGTGCCAGCAGCTTAGTAGCGGGAGGGGTAAATGAGCAGTTCTTC.

The chain has TRBV6-7 and TRBJ1-2; D gene uncertain. TRBV6-7 is labeled an ORF, and its function is uncertain. This CDR3 contains 17 residues. With 4 bases removed from V and 2 bases from J, the gap between germline ends came to 20 bases. Here the CDR3 reads CASSSFSSGTVNYGYTF. Written as DNA, the CDR3 is TGTGCCAGCAGTTCCTTCTCTTCAGGTACGGTAAACTATGGCTACACCTTC.

The chain recombines TRBV5-1 with TRBJ2-1; 8 bases are a match to TRBD2. This CDR3 has 15 residues. Germline CDR1 SGHRS, CDR2 YFSETQ. The junction had 5 bases not matched to a gene; V was cut back by 0 bases and J by 6 bases. The CDR3 loop reads CASSLAAGGGNEQFF. The DNA for the CDR3 is TGCGCCAGCAGCTTGGCGGCGGGAGGAGGCAATGAGCAGTTCTTC.

J is TRBJ1-6 and V is TRBV20-1; D uncertain. Trimming removed 3 bases at V and 9 bases at J, with 15 bases between. The CDR3 runs 14 residues. Per the germline V gene, CDR1 is DFQATT and CDR2 is SNEGSKA (reference sequence). The DNA for the CDR3 is TGCAGTGCTAGTCACTCGACACTGTTTTCACCCCTCCACTTT. Residues: CSASHSTLFSPLHF.

This clone is a singleton in its sample. V gene TRBV19 combines with J gene TRBJ1-1; 7 nucleotides match TRBD1. V lost 8 bases and J lost 7; bases outside the gene matches: 7. This CDR3 comprises 12 residues. Germline-derived CDR1 and CDR2 are LNHDA and SQIVND (reference sequence). The CDR3 DNA reads as TGTGCCAGTTTGGACAGGCTCGATGAAGCTTTCTTT. This encodes CASLDRLDEAFF.

The chain recombines TRBV6-5 with TRBJ2-3; D is possibly TRBD2 (6 bases). This CDR3 region has 16 residues. CDR1 MNHEY and CDR2 SVGAGI come from the germline V gene. Trimming stripped 1 base from V and 0 bases from J, with 11 bases between. CDR3 sequence (DNA): TGTGCCAGCAGTTACTTCGGGGGACTCAGCACAGATACGCAGTATTTT. This translates into CASSYFGGLSTDTQYF.

For this clone: Other DNA variants within this sample encode the same CDR3. The rearrangement uses TRBV12-3 or TRBV12-4 and TRBJ1-1; TRBD1 matches at 7 bases. The CDR3 totals 13 residues. V lost 6 bases and J lost 3; bases outside the gene matches: 4. In DNA form, the CDR3 reads TGTGCCAGCAGCCTTGGGACAGACACTGAAGCTTTCTTT. It translates to CASSLGTDTEAFF.

The V call is TRBV5-1, the J call TRBJ2-5; TRBD2 agrees at 10 bases. Germline V gives CDR1 SGHRS, CDR2 YFSETQ. This CDR3 comprises 16 residues. V was clipped by 4 bases and J by 1 base; unmatched bases: 7. Here the CDR3 DNA reads TGCGCCAGCAGCCCGCCTAGCGGGAGCGCCCAAGAGACCCAGTACTTC. Residues: CASSPPSGSAQETQYF.

V gene TRBV7-3 combines with J gene TRBJ2-2; 10 nucleotides align to TRBD2. This CDR3 is built from 17 residues. Germline CDR1 is SGHTA and CDR2 is FQGTGA. V shed 5 bases and J 8 bases; nucleotides not matched to a gene: 14. CDR3 amino acids: CASSASGGAGGPGELFF. The CDR3 DNA reads as TGTGCCAGCAGCGCGAGTGGTGGAGCGGGAGGGCCGGGGGAGCTGTTTTTT.

The chain carries TRBV4-2 and TRBJ1-2; possibly TRBD1 for D (6 bases). Trimming left V 1 base short and J 3 bases short, with 12 bases between. Per germline, CDR1 LGHNA and CDR2 YNFKEQ. The CDR3 has 15 amino acids. In DNA form, the CDR3 reads TGTGCCAGCAGCCAAGGTGGGGGGGCGGACTATGGCTACACCTTC. Its translation is CASSQGGGADYGYTF.

The chain combines TRBV27 with TRBJ2-5; 8 nucleotides align to TRBD2. This CDR3 region has 14 residues. J lost 4 bases, V lost 0 bases, and 1 base had no gene match. Germline loops: CDR1 MNHEY, CDR2 SMNVEV (reference sequence). The CDR3 loop is CASSLSLAGETQYF. CDR3 nucleotides: TGTGCCAGCAGTTTATCCCTAGCGGGAGAGACCCAGTACTTC.

The V call is TRBV3-1 (or the pseudogene TRBV3-2), the J call TRBJ1-4, with 11 bases lining up with TRBD1. The CDR3 sequence is 15 residues long. The germline gives CDR1 LGHDT, CDR2 YNNKEL (reference sequence). J lost 7 bases, V lost 7 bases, and 8 bases had no gene match. DNA for the CDR3: TGTGCCAGCACCAGCCAAGGGACAGGGGGTGAAAAACTGTTTTTT. Its protein is CASTSQGTGGEKLFF.

The V call is TRBV5-4, the J call TRBJ2-7; tentatively, D is TRBD1 (6 bases). Trimming removed 3 bases at V and 2 bases at J, with 9 bases between. Germline V gene sequence: CDR1 SGHNT, CDR2 YYREEE (reference sequence). CDR3 length: 13 residues. The CDR3 loop is CASSSGHTYEQYF. Here the CDR3 DNA reads TGTGCCAGCAGCTCGGGACATACCTACGAGCAGTACTTC.

This clone has more than one count but fewer than ten. V gene TRBV19 combines with J gene TRBJ2-2; TRBD2 agrees at 13 bases. Looked up from germline, CDR1 is LNHDA and CDR2 is SQIVND (reference sequence). The junction had 11 bases not matched to a gene; V was cut back by 4 bases and J by 6 bases. The CDR3 length is 18 residues. The CDR3 DNA reads TGTGCCAGTAGTACGATGGGACTAGCGGGAAGGTCTCCCGGGGAGCTGTTTTTT. This sequence encodes CASSTMGLAGRSPGELFF.

V gene TRBV19 combines with J gene TRBJ1-4; 8 nucleotides match TRBD1. The CDR3 extends over 17 amino acids. Germline V gene lookup returns CDR1 LNHDA and CDR2 SQIVND (reference sequence). V lost 6 bases and J lost 4; bases outside the gene matches: 13. The CDR3 coding sequence is TGTGCCAGTAGCACACCGAGGACAGGGCTGAATAATGAAAAACTGTTTTTT. Residues: CASSTPRTGLNNEKLFF.

V gene TRBV11-3 combines with J gene TRBJ1-1, with a tentative D call TRBD1 (5 bases). The ends were cut back, 5 bases at V and 4 bases at J, with 17 bases in the middle. Germline-derived CDR1 and CDR2 are SGHNT and YENEEA. This CDR3 is built from 15 residues. CDR3 in DNA: TGTGCCAGCAGCATCGGGGGGGGAAGCGGCACTGAAGCTTTCTTT. This translates into CASSIGGGSGTEAFF.

In DNA, the CDR3 is TGTGCCAGCAGCCCTGGACAGACCAGGCCCCAGCATTTT. Protein sequence: CASSPGQTRPQHF. This chain uses TRBV7-2 with TRBJ1-5, with D possibly matching TRBD1 (6 bases). Germline V gives CDR1 SGHTA, CDR2 FQGNSA. CDR3 length: 13 amino acids. V was cut by 5 bases and J by 9 bases, with 14 bases left in between.

This clone appeared a few times. A read error may produce the germline difference seen at one junction end. The rearrangement uses TRBV6-5 and TRBJ1-1; D gene unclear. The CDR3 has 13 amino acids. Germline CDR1 reads MNHEY; CDR2 reads SVGAGI. The CDR3 bases are TGTGCCAGCTGTTACCAGATGAACACTGAAGCTTTCTTT. Encoded protein: CASCYQMNTEAFF.

This rearrangement joins TRBV2 to TRBJ2-5; TRBD2 might be the D (7 bases). V was pared by 7 bases and J by 5 bases, with 29 bases between. The germline gives CDR1 SNHLY, CDR2 FYNNEI. This CDR3 has 18 residues. CDR3 sequence reads: CASTGPDLGGRYRETQYF. The CDR3, as DNA: TGTGCCAGCACCGGCCCCGACCTCGGGGGGCGCTATCGGGAGACCCAGTACTTC. The full variable domain, in which reference TRBV2 and TRBJ2-5 provide the parts outside the CDR3, is EPEVTQTPSHQVTQMGQEVILRCVPISNHLYFYWYRQILGQKVEFLVSFYNNEISEKSEIFDDQFSVERPDGSNFTLKIRSTKLEDSAMYFCASTGPDLGGRYRETQYFGPGTRLLVL.

The V gene is TRBV5-1, the J gene TRBJ1-3; no firm D call. Germline V gene lookup returns CDR1 SGHRS and CDR2 YFSETQ. Deletions cut 4 bases from V and 0 bases from J, with 14 bases between. The CDR3 consists of 16 residues. The CDR3 loop reads CASSLSDPSSGNTIYF. The CDR3 DNA reads as TGCGCCAGCAGCCTAAGCGACCCTAGCTCTGGAAACACCATATATTTT.

The chain recombines TRBV23-1 with TRBJ2-7, with D possibly TRBD2 on 5 matching bases. TRBV23-1 is flagged as an ORF with uncertain function. This CDR3 is built from 14 residues. With 1 base removed from V and 5 bases from J, the gap between germline ends came to 12 bases. The CDR3 loop is CASSQWRAPDEQYF. In DNA form, the CDR3 reads TGCGCCAGCAGTCAATGGCGGGCCCCAGACGAGCAGTACTTC.